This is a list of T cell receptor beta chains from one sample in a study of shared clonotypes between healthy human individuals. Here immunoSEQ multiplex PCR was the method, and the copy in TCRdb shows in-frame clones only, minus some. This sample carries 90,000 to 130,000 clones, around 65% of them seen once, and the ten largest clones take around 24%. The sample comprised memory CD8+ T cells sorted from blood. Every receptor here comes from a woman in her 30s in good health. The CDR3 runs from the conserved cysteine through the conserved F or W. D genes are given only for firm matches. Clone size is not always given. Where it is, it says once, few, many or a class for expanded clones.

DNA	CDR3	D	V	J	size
TGTGCCAGCAGTACCCCAAGACAGGGTGTGAACACTGAAGCTTTCTTT	CASSTPRQGVNTEAFF	TRBD1	TRBV28	TRBJ1-1	NA
TGTGCCATCAGTGAGGTCCTGGTAGACTACGAGCAGTACTTC	CAISEVLVDYEQYF	NA	TRBV10-3	TRBJ2-7	NA
TGTGCCAGCAGCCAAGCCCCCGGCGGGAGCTCCTACAATGAGCAGTTCTTC	CASSQAPGGSSYNEQFF	TRBD2	TRBV14	TRBJ2-1	NA
TGTGCCAGCAGTCCCGAGATTGGGGAGCAGTACTTC	CASSPEIGEQYF	NA	TRBV11-2	TRBJ2-7	many
TGTGCCAGCAGCTTGGCCCGAGGGGTCTCTGGGGCCAACGTCCTGACTTTC	CASSLARGVSGANVLTF	NA	TRBV5-4	TRBJ2-6	NA
TGCAGCGGATGGGGCGAGGACGAGCAGTACTTC	CSGWGEDEQYF	NA	TRBV29-1	TRBJ2-7	few
TGTGCCAGCAGTCCGGTCAGCGTCTACGAGCAGTACTTC	CASSPVSVYEQYF	NA	TRBV27	TRBJ2-7	few
TGTGCCAGTAGGCCCCGGGGGTGGGAGCGGGGGCCTCACAATGAGCAGTTCTTC	CASRPRGWERGPHNEQFF	TRBD2	TRBV19	TRBJ2-1	NA
TGTGCCAGCAGCATCGGAGGCCTGGCGGCCGATACGCAGTATTTT	CASSIGGLAADTQYF	NA	TRBV28	TRBJ2-3	NA
TGTGCCAGCAGTTTCCAACCTCTGACTGAAAAACTGTTTTTT	CASSFQPLTEKLFF	NA	TRBV28	TRBJ1-4	NA
TGTGCCAGTAGTATGGGGGCTCCTGAAGCTTTCTTT	CASSMGAPEAFF	NA	TRBV19	TRBJ1-1	NA
TGTGCCAGCAGCCCCAAAGTTTGGGGGCACGAGCAGTACTTC	CASSPKVWGHEQYF	NA	TRBV6-5	TRBJ2-7	NA
TGTGCCAGCAGCTCCCCAGGGACAGGGGGTACTTACGAGCAGTACTTC	CASSSPGTGGTYEQYF	TRBD1	TRBV11-2	TRBJ2-7	NA
TGTGCCAGCAAAACCATGTCGGGCCAAACCTACGAGCAGTACTTC	CASKTMSGQTYEQYF	NA	TRBV28	TRBJ2-7	few